This T cell receptor beta chain came from a study of blood T cell repertoires in COVID-19. Only in-frame clones appear in the TCRdb table, and some are missing; sequencing was by immunoSEQ multiplex PCR. The data show about 220,000 clones, roughly nine tenths seen once. The sequence derives from a woman in her forties or fifties with COVID-19, enrolled during active disease. The sequencing input was peripheral blood.

In DNA, the CDR3 is TGTGCCATCAGTCCGACAGGGGTAGGGTACGAGCAGTACTTC. Translated, it gives CAISPTGVGYEQYF. The chain links TRBV10-3 to TRBJ2-7, with TRBD1 matching 8 bases. J gave up 4 bases and V 5 bases, and 7 bases lay outside the gene matches. CDR3 length: 14 residues. CDR1 and CDR2 (germline): ENHRY, SYGVKD.